One and the same sample provided the 26 T cell receptor beta chains below, sequenced in a study of blood T cells in healthy people across ages. Combining a sample-barcoded 5' primer with a J-beta primer mix, a second PCR ran for 7 to 11 cycles. MiXCR was run by TCRdb on the 5' RACE reads, yielding one entry per CDR3 protein. The profile covers about 640,000 distinct CDR3 sequences, with under 65% appearing a single time and over 30% taken by the ten largest. The sequencing sample was made of blood. Receptors originate from a man aged 60-69 years in good health.

This clonotype was found once. The V call is TRBV29-1, the J call TRBJ2-2; TRBD2 matches at 12 bases. With V trimmed by 1 base and J by 6 bases, 6 bases remained unmatched. This CDR3 is built from 16 residues. Germline assignment: CDR1 SQVTM and CDR2 ANQGSEA. The CDR3 loop is CSVEGASGGAAGELFF. The CDR3 DNA follows: TGCAGCGTTGAAGGCGCTAGCGGGGGGGCCGCCGGGGAGCTGTTTTTT.

V and J are TRBV29-1 and TRBJ1-2, with 9 positions matching TRBD1. V was clipped by 6 bases and J by 8 bases; unmatched bases: 7. Germline V CDR1 and CDR2: SQVTM, ANQGSEA. This CDR3 spans 12 amino acids. CDR3 sequence (DNA): TGCAGCGTCTCTCCCGGGACAGGGGGCTACACCTTC. Translation: CSVSPGTGGYTF.

This clonotype has only a few counts. The chain employs TRBV7-6 and TRBJ2-1; possibly TRBD1 or TRBD2 for D (5 bases each). CDR3 length equals 13 residues. CDR1 and CDR2 from the germline V gene are SGHVS and FNYEAQ. The V gene lost 1 base and the J gene lost 8 bases, with 9 bases spanning the gap. CDR3 region: CASSLVGADEQFF. The DNA for the CDR3 is TGTGCCAGCAGCTTAGTCGGGGCAGATGAGCAGTTCTTC.

The gene calls are TRBV10-3 and TRBJ1-2; 7 nucleotides line up with TRBD1. This CDR3 comprises 13 residues. Germline trimming cut 10 bases from V and 4 bases from J; bases unmatched to any gene: 9. In germline, CDR1 is ENHRY, CDR2 SYGVKD. The CDR3 sequence: CASRGEAGYGYTF. CDR3 nucleotide sequence: TGTGCCAGCAGGGGGGAGGCAGGCTATGGCTACACCTTC.

The chain carries TRBV2 and TRBJ1-5; possibly TRBD1 for D (6 bases). Trimming left V 4 bases short and J 4 bases short, with 11 bases between. This CDR3 comprises 14 residues. CDR1 and CDR2 from the germline V gene are SNHLY and FYNNEI. CDR3: CASSVQGMNQPQHF. For the CDR3, the DNA is TGTGCCAGCAGTGTTCAGGGGATGAATCAGCCCCAGCATTTT.

This chain links TRBV4-2 with TRBJ2-7; possible D gene TRBD1, 7 bases. The CDR3 has 16 residues. Germline CDR1 and CDR2: LGHNA and YNFKEQ. V was shortened by 1 base and J by 0 bases, with 13 bases between the two germline ends. This chain's CDR3 is CASSQAQGGSSYEQYF. As DNA, the CDR3 is TGTGCCAGCAGCCAAGCCCAGGGGGGCAGCTCCTACGAGCAGTACTTC.

The rearrangement links TRBV5-1 to TRBJ2-3; 7 bases are shared with TRBD2. Per the germline V gene, CDR1 is SGHRS and CDR2 is YFSETQ. The CDR3 contains 15 residues. With V trimmed by 1 base and J by 4 bases, 6 bases remained unmatched. In DNA form, the CDR3 reads TGCGCCAGCAGCTTGCGGGGGGACTATGCAGATACGCAGTATTTT. Protein product: CASSLRGDYADTQYF.

The chain couples TRBV20-1 to TRBJ2-7; D not resolved. Germline values: CDR1 DFQATT, CDR2 SNEGSKA (reference sequence). The CDR3 is 12 residues long. Trimming stripped 0 bases from V and 3 bases from J, with 6 bases between. CDR3 region: CSARDRNYEQYF. In DNA form, the CDR3 reads TGCAGTGCTAGAGATCGGAACTACGAGCAGTACTTC.

V usage is TRBV6-2 or TRBV6-3 and J usage is TRBJ1-1; D not certain. Germline V gives CDR1 MNHEY, CDR2 SVGEGT. V lost 10 bases, J lost 2 bases, and 14 bases lay in between. The CDR3 spans 13 residues. The CDR3 region is CAISRVYNTEAFF. CDR3 DNA: TGTGCCATCAGCCGGGTTTATAACACTGAAGCTTTCTTT.

The chain joins TRBV10-2 to TRBJ2-7; 11 bases fit TRBD2. Near its end, the DNA agrees better with TRBJ2-5, so the J call may be wrong. The CDR3 has 17 residues. Germline CDR1 reads WSHSY; CDR2 reads SAAADI. CDR3 protein: CASSETRGLAVQETQYF. Written as DNA, the CDR3 is TGCGCCAGCAGTGAGACCCGGGGACTAGCGGTACAAGAGACCCAGTACTTC.

CDR3 nucleotide sequence: TGCGCCAGCAGCTTGGATACCCTGGGGGATACGCAGTATTTT. Translation gives CASSLDTLGDTQYF. V and J are TRBV5-1 and TRBJ2-3, with D uncertain. The CDR3 consists of 14 residues. Trimming shortened V by 0 bases and J by 6 bases, and 11 bases separated the two germline ends. Per germline, CDR1 SGHRS and CDR2 YFSETQ.

This clonotype has more than one count but fewer than ten. The gene calls are TRBV6-1 and TRBJ2-1; the match to TRBD2 covers 7 bases. CDR1 is MNHNS, CDR2 SASEGT, per germline. This CDR3 spans 14 amino acids. After removal of 7 bases from V and 8 bases from J, the junction contained 11 bases not matched to a gene. The CDR3 region is CASTTWRGRYEQFF. CDR3 DNA sequence: TGTGCCAGCACCACCTGGCGGGGGAGGTATGAGCAGTTCTTC.

This chain links TRBV11-2 with TRBJ2-2; D unresolved. Trimming pared 2 bases from V and 13 bases from J, leaving 14 bases between. Germline lookup yields CDR1 SGHAT and CDR2 FQNNGV. This CDR3 contains 13 residues. As DNA, the CDR3 is TGTGCCAGCAGCTTATCTGGGTTTGGGTCGCTGTTTTTT. Amino acid sequence: CASSLSGFGSLFF. The variable domain in full, with the rest retrieved from reference TRBV11-2 and TRBJ2-2, is EAGVAQSPRYKIIEKRQSVAFWCNPISGHATLYWYQQILGQGPKLLIQFQNNGVVDDSQLPKDRFSAERLKGVDSTLKIQPAKLEDSAVYLCASSLSGFGSLFFGEGSRLTVL.

The chain carries TRBV20-1 and TRBJ2-2, with 7 bases identical to TRBD2. Per the germline V gene, CDR1 is DFQATT and CDR2 is SNEGSKA (reference sequence). The length of the CDR3 is 16 residues. With 1 base clipped from V and 5 bases from J, the junction kept 10 bases outside the gene matches. CDR3 loop: CSARVARGRGTGELFF. In DNA form, the CDR3 reads TGCAGTGCTAGAGTTGCGCGGGGGAGGGGTACCGGGGAGCTGTTTTTT.

The chain links TRBV7-9 to TRBJ2-3; D remains ambiguous. The germline V gene encodes CDR1 SEHNR and CDR2 FQNEAQ (reference sequence). V was shortened by 3 bases and J by 4 bases, with 8 bases between the two germline ends. The CDR3 contains 13 residues. In DNA form, the CDR3 reads TGTGCCAGCAGCTTCTTTGGGGCAGATACGCAGTATTTT. It codes for CASSFFGADTQYF.

This clonotype was seen repeatedly, ten times or more. This chain links TRBV5-1 with TRBJ2-5; D call uncertain. CDR3 length equals 15 residues. Germline V gene lookup returns CDR1 SGHRS and CDR2 YFSETQ. Trimming pared 4 bases from V and 5 bases from J, leaving 18 bases between. CDR3 protein: CASSGPGSQGETQYF. DNA for the CDR3: TGCGCCAGCAGCGGTCCGGGCTCCCAAGGGGAGACCCAGTACTTC.

In its sample, this clonotype was seen a few times. This sequence joins TRBV6-2 or TRBV6-3 and TRBJ2-4; tentative D call: TRBD1 (5 bases). The DNA end favors TRBJ2-7, so the J call may be wrong. This CDR3 is 12 amino acids long. Germline V gene data show CDR1 as MNHEY and CDR2 as SVGEGT. This CDR3 is CASTSTAYEQYF. DNA of the CDR3: TGTGCCAGCACCTCGACAGCTTACGAGCAGTACTTC.

The chain joins TRBV4-1 to TRBJ2-1; D possibly corresponds to TRBD2 (6 bases). V gave up 1 base and J gave up 13 bases, with 17 bases separating them. Germline CDR1 MGHRA, CDR2 YSYEKL. This CDR3 spans 14 amino acids. DNA of the CDR3: TGCGCCAGCAGCCAAGTAGTAGCGGCGGAGACCCAGTTCTTC. Translating gives CASSQVVAAETQFF.

The V and J genes are TRBV10-3 and TRBJ2-3; 7 nucleotides agree with TRBD1. V was clipped by 4 bases and J by 8 bases; unmatched bases: 0. The CDR3 covers 11 residues. Germline loops: CDR1 ENHRY, CDR2 SYGVKD. Here the CDR3 DNA reads TGTGCCATCAGTGCAGGGGGTACGCAGTATTTT. Translation gives CAISAGGTQYF.

The chain uses TRBV18 and TRBJ2-1; 8 bases are shared with TRBD2. V gave up 0 bases and J gave up 8 bases; unmatched junction bases: 9. The germline gives CDR1 KGHSH, CDR2 LQKENI. The CDR3 consists of 16 residues. CDR3 coding DNA: TGTGCCAGCTCACCACCTAATCACGGGGGGGGCGATGAGCAGTTCTTC. Amino acids: CASSPPNHGGGDEQFF. Full variable domain (outside the CDR3, taken from reference TRBV18 and TRBJ2-1): NAGVMQNPRHLVRRRGQEARLRCSPMKGHSHVYWYRQLPEEGLKFMVYLQKENIIDESGMPKERFSAEFPKEGPSILRIQQVVRGDSAAYFCASSPPNHGGGDEQFFGPGTRLTVL.

The gene calls are TRBV20-1 and TRBJ1-2; 9 nucleotides line up with TRBD1. The CDR3 is 13 amino acids. The junction had 6 bases not matched to a gene; V was cut back by 6 bases and J by 4 bases. Germline V gene lookup returns CDR1 DFQATT and CDR2 SNEGSKA (reference sequence). The CDR3 DNA reads as TGCAGTGCCGCTGACAGGGGGGTCTATGGCTACACCTTC. It specifies CSAADRGVYGYTF.

The chain links TRBV29-1 to TRBJ2-5; D call uncertain. CDR1 and CDR2 (germline): SQVTM, ANQGSEA. The V end lost 2 bases, the J end lost 1 base, and 8 bases lay between the germline ends. The CDR3 runs to 13 residues. CDR3 nucleotide sequence: TGCAGCGTTGAATTGGCCCTCCAAGAGACCCAGTACTTC. Translating it yields CSVELALQETQYF.

This chain connects TRBV2 to TRBJ2-7, with D hard to call. From germline, CDR1 is SNHLY and CDR2 FYNNEI. The V end lost 5 bases, the J end lost 1 base, and 15 bases lay between the germline ends. There are 15 residues in the CDR3. The CDR3 DNA is TGTGCCAGCAGTACGGACCCGCGTGGATCCTACGAGCAGTACTTC. Its protein product is CASSTDPRGSYEQYF.

This sequence joins TRBV5-6 and TRBJ1-1; D is unresolved. The CDR3 is made up of 15 amino acids. The germline V and J ends were trimmed by 4 bases and 0 bases, with 13 bases remaining between them. Germline loops: CDR1 SGHDT, CDR2 YYEEEE. The CDR3 sequence: CASSIGRNLNTEAFF. CDR3 DNA sequence: TGTGCCAGCAGCATCGGACGGAACTTGAACACTGAAGCTTTCTTT.

The chain recombines TRBV6-2 or TRBV6-3 with TRBJ2-1, with 12 bases aligning to TRBD1. The germline CDR1 and CDR2 sequences are MNHEY and SVGEGT. With V trimmed by 2 bases and J by 8 bases, 7 bases remained unmatched. The CDR3 extends over 16 amino acids. CDR3 nucleotides: TGTGCCAGCAGTTACGGGGGACAGGGGGCGCGGTATGAGCAGTTCTTC. Amino acid sequence: CASSYGGQGARYEQFF.

The chain links TRBV29-1 to TRBJ2-5; D unclear. The CDR3 consists of 12 residues. The germline V gene has CDR1 SQVTM and CDR2 ANQGSEA. In DNA, the CDR3 is TGCAGTGCCCGGGTGCACCAAGAGACCCAGTACTTC. It is translated as CSARVHQETQYF.